One TCR beta chain is described in this entry. What it binds is not known. In the authors' workflow: Each library had roughly 2.2 to 4 million CDR3 reads and about 100,000 to nearly 500,000 clonotypes. A single record per CDR3 protein comes from TCRdb applying MiXCR to the 5' RACE reads. These V and J calls rely on TCRdb rather than the paper's analysis. The table includes 350,000 to 400,000 distinct CDR3 sequences, around 30% detected once. This sample stems from a study of identical twins' blood T cells. This CDR3 region has 13 residues. With 4 bases removed from V and 5 bases from J, the gap between germline ends came to 11 bases. CDR1 SNHLY and CDR2 FYNNEI come from the germline V gene. Overall study findings and caveats: Shared CDR3 clonotype counts tracked mainly the product of cloneset sizes. Abundant TCRbeta CDR3s overlapped more between twins than with unrelated donors. V gene usage reportedly matched far better within twin pairs than unrelated donors.

Sequenced: PBMCs. This TCR was recovered from a woman aged 18-55 years in good health. J is TRBJ2-5 and V is TRBV2; D ambiguous. The CDR3 coding sequence is TGTGCCAGCAGTGTAGGAGAGTGGGAGACCCAGTACTTC. Translation gives CASSVGEWETQYF.